The clone carrying this T cell receptor (beta chain) was picked up a small number of times. The CDR3 runs to 15 residues. CDR1 and CDR2 (germline): SGHAT, FQNNGV. Trimming took 5 bases from V and 7 from J; bases not matched to a gene: 13. This sample was taken from a study of blood T cell repertoires in COVID-19. The overall study: Samples came from the United States, Italy and Spain, spanning acute and convalescent COVID-19. Nucleic acid was either cDNA or gDNA, and it came from T cells, B-cell-depleted T cells, or PBMCs.

How the authors handled the data: Reference gene primer amplification gave nucleated cell count estimates. Produced via immunoSEQ multiplex PCR; TCRdb's table is partial and in-frame only. The V and J calls and clone size were taken over from that table, and D and trimming were inferred from the DNA. In the table there are 250,000 to 300,000 clones, 86% of which are singletons. Followed longitudinally, the Seattle patients had been enrolled during active infection. This clonotype was sampled from a woman aged 65 to 85 with COVID-19, enrolled during active disease. This chain connects TRBV11-2 to TRBJ1-2; 7 nucleotides match TRBD1. Source material: peripheral blood. CDR3 coding DNA: TGTGCCAGCAGCCCCCGGGACAGCGGAGAGCGTGGCTACACCTTC. This encodes CASSPRDSGERGYTF.